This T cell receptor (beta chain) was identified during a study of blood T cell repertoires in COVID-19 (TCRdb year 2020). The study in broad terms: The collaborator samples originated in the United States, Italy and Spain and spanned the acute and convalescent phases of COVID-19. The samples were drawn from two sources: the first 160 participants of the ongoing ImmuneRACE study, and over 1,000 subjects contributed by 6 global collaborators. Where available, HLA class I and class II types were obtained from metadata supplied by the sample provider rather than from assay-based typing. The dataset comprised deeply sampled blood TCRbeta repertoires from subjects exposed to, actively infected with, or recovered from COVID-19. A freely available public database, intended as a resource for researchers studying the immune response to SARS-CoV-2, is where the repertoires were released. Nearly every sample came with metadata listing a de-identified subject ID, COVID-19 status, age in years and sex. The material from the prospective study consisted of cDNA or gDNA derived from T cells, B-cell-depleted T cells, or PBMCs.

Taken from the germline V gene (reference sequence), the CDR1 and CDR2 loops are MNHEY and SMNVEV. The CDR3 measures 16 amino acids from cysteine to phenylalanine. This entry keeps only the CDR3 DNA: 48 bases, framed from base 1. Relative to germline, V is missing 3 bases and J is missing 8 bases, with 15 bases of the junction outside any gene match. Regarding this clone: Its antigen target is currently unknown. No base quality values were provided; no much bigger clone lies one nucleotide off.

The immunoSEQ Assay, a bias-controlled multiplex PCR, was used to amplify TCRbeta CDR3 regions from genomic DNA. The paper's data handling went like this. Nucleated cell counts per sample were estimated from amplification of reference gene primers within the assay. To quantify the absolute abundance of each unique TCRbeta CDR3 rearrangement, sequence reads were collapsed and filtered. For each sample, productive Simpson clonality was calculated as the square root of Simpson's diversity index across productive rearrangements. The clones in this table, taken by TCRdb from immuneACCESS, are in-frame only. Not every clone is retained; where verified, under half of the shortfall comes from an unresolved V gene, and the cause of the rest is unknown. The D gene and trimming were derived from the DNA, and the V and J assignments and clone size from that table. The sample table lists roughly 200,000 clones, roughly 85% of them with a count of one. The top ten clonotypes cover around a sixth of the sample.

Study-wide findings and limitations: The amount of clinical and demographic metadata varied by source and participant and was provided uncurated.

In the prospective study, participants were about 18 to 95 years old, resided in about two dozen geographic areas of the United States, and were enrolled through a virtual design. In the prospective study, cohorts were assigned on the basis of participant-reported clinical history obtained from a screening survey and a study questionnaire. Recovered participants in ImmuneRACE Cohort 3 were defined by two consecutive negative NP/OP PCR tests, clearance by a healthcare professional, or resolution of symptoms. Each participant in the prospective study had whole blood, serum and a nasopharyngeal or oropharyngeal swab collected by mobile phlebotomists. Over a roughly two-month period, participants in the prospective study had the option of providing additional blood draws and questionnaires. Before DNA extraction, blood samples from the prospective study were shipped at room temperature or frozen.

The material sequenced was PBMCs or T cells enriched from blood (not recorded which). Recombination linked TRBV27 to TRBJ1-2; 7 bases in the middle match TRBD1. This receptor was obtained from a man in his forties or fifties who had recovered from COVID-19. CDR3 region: CASSLVPAGGLYGYTF. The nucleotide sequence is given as TGTGCCAGCAGTTTGGTCCCCGCAGGGGGACTTTACGGCTACACCTTC.